This entry features one TCR beta chain sequence. Its target is unknown. Authors of the study amplified TCR beta CDR3 regions from RNA transcripts. HTBI primers drove first-round RT-PCR of the TCR CDR3. TCRdb recomputed calls from the multiplex PCR reads with MiXCR, one row per CDR3 protein. The sample has some 560,000 distinct CDR3 sequences, 14% seen once. Germline assignment: CDR1 DFQATT and CDR2 SNEGSKA (reference sequence). Trimming pared 5 bases from V and 6 bases from J, leaving 19 bases between. The CDR3 covers 14 residues. This specimen comes from a study of T cells in Graves' hyperthyroidism and ophthalmopathy. Whole-study results and caveats: The model's output predicted ophthalmopathy at a median of 6.5 months prior to onset.

Sequencing was done on a sample of blood. The rearrangement uses TRBV20-1 and TRBJ1-2; no firm D call. The TCR sequence derives from a woman between 40 and 50 years old with Graves' hyperthyroidism. Written as DNA, the CDR3 is TGCAGTGCTCCCGCCACGGGAGCGGGAGATGGCTACACCTTC. Translated: CSAPATGAGDGYTF.